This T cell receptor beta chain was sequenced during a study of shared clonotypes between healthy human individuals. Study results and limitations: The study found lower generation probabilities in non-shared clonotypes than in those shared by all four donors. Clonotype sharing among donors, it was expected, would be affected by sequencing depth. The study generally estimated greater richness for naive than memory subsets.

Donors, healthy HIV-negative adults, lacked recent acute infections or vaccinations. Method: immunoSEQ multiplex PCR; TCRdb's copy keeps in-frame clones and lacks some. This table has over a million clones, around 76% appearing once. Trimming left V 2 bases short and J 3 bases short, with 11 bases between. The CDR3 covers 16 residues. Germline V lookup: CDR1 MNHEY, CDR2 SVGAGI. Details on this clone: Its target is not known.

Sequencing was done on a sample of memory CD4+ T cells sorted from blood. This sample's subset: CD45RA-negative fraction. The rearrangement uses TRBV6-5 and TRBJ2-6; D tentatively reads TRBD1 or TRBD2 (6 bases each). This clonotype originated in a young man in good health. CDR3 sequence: CASSYGGRYGANVLTF. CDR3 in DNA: TGTGCCAGCAGTTACGGGGGGCGCTATGGGGCCAACGTCCTGACTTTC.